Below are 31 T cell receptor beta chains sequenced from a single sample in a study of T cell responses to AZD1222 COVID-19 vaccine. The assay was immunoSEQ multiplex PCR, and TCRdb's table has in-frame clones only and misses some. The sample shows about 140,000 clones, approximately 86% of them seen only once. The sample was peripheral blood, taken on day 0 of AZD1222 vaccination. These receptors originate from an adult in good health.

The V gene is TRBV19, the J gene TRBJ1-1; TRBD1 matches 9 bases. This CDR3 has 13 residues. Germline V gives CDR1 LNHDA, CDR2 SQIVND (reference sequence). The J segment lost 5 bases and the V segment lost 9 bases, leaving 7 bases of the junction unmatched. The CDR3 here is CASSGQGWTEAFF. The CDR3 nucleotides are TGTGCCAGCTCTGGACAGGGGTGGACTGAAGCTTTCTTT.

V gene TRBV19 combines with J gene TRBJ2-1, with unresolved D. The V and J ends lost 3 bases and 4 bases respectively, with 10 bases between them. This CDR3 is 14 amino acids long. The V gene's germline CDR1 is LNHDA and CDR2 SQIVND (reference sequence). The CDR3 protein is CASSMGSLYNEQFF. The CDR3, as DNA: TGTGCCAGTAGTATGGGTAGCCTTTACAATGAGCAGTTCTTC.

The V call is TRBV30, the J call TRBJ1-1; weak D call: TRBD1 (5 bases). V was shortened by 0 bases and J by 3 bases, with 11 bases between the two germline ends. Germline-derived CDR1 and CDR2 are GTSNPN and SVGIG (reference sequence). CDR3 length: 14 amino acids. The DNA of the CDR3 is TGTGCCTGGAGTGTAAGTTTAGGGGACACTGAAGCTTTCTTT. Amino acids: CAWSVSLGDTEAFF.

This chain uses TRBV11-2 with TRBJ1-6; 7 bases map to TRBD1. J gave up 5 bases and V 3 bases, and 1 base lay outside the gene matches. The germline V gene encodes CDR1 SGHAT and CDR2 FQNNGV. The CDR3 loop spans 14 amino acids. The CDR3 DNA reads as TGTGCCAGCAGCTTTGGACAGGATAATTCACCCCTCCACTTT. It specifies CASSFGQDNSPLHF.

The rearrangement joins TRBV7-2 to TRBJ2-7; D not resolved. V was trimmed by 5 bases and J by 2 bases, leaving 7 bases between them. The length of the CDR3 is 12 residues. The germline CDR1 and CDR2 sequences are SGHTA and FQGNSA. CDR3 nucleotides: TGTGCCAGCAGCCTCCCGGCCTACGAGCAGTACTTC. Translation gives CASSLPAYEQYF.

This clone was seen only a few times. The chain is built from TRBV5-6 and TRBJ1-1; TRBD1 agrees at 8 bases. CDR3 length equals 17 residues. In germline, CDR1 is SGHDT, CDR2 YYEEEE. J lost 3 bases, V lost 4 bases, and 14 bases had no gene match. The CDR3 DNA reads TGTGCCAGCAGCCCCCCGGGACAGGAAGGAACGGACACTGAAGCTTTCTTT. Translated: CASSPPGQEGTDTEAFF.

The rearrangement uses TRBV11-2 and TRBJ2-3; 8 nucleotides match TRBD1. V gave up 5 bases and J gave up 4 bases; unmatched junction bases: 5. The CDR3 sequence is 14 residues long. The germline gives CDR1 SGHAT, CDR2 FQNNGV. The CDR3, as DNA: TGTGCCAGCAGCCGGGGACAGGACCCAGATACGCAGTATTTT. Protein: CASSRGQDPDTQYF.

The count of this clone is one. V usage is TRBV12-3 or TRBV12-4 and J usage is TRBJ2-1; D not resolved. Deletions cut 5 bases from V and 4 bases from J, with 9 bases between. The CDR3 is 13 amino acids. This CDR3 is CASSIGYYNEQFF. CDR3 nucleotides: TGTGCCAGCAGTATAGGATATTACAATGAGCAGTTCTTC.

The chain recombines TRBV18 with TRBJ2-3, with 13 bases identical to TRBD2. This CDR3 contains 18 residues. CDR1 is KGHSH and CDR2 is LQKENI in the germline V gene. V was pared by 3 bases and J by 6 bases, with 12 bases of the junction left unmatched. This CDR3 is CASSPGTSGNGNLDTQYF. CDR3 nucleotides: TGTGCCAGCTCACCGGGGACTAGCGGGAACGGGAACTTGGATACGCAGTATTTT.

CDR3 sequence: CASRAQYEQYF. The CDR3, as DNA: TGTGCCAGCAGAGCTCAGTACGAGCAGTACTTC. The chain recombines TRBV6-5 with TRBJ2-7, with D unclear. Trimming stripped 6 bases from V and 4 bases from J, with 7 bases between. CDR1 MNHEY and CDR2 SVGAGI come from the germline V gene. The length of the CDR3 is 11 residues.

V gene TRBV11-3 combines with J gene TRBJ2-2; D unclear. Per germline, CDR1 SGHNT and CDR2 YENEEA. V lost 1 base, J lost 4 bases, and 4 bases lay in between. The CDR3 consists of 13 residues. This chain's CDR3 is CASSLVSTGELFF. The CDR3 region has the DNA TGTGCCAGCAGCTTAGTTAGCACCGGGGAGCTGTTTTTT.

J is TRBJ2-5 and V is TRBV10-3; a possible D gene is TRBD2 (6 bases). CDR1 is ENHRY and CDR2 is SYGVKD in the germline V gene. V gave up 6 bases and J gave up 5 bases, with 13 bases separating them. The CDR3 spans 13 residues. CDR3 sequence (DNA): TGTGCCATCAGGGGTCTAGCGCGGGAGACCCAGTACTTC. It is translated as CAIRGLARETQYF.

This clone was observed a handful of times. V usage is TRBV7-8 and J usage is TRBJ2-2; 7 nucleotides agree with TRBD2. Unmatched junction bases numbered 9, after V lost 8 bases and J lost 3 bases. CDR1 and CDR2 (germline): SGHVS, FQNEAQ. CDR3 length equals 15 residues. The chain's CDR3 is CASGLGTTDTGELFF. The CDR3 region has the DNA TGTGCCAGCGGGTTGGGGACTACAGACACCGGGGAGCTGTTTTTT.

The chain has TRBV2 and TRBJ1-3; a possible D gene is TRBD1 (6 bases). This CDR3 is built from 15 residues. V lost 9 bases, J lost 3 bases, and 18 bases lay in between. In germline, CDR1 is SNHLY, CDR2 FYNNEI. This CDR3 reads CARGTRTGNGNTIYF. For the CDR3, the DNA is TGTGCCAGGGGAACTCGTACAGGGAATGGAAACACCATATATTTT. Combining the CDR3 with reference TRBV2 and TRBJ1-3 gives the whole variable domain EPEVTQTPSHQVTQMGQEVILRCVPISNHLYFYWYRQILGQKVEFLVSFYNNEISEKSEIFDDQFSVERPDGSNFTLKIRSTKLEDSAMYFCARGTRTGNGNTIYFGEGSWLTVV.

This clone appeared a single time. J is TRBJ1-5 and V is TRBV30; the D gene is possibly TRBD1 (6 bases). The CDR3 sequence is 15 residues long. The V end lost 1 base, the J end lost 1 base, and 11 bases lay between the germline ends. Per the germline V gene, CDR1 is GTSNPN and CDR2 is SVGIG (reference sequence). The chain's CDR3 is CAWSATDRSNQPQHF. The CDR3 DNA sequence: TGTGCCTGGAGTGCAACCGACAGGAGCAATCAGCCCCAGCATTTT.

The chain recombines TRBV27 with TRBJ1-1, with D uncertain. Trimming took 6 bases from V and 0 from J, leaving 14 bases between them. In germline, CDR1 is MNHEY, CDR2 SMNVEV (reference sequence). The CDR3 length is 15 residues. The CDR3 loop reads CASSPLEGLNTEAFF. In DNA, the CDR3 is TGTGCCAGCAGCCCGCTTGAAGGATTGAACACTGAAGCTTTCTTT.

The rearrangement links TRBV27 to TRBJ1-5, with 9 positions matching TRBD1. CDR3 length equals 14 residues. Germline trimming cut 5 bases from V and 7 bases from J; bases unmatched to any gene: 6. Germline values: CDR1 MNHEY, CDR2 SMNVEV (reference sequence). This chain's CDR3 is CASSTGQGLQPQHF. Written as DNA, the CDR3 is TGTGCCAGCAGTACCGGACAGGGGTTGCAGCCCCAGCATTTT.

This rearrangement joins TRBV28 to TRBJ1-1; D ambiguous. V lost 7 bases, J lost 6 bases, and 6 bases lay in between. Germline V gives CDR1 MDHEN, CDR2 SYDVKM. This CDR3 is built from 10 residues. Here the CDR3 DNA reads TGTGCCAGCACGAGCGCTGAAGCTTTCTTT. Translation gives CASTSAEAFF. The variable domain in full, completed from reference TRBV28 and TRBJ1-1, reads DVKVTQSSRYLVKRTGEKVFLECVQDMDHENMFWYRQDPGLGLRLIYFSYDVKMKEKGDIPEGYSVSREKKERFSLILESASTNQTSMYLCASTSAEAFFGQGTRLTVV.

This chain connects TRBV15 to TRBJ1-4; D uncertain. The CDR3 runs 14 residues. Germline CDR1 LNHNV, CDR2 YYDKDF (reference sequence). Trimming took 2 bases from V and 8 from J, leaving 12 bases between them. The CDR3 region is CATSRTRAGEKLFF. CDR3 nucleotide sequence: TGTGCCACCAGCAGAACTAGGGCTGGCGAAAAACTGTTTTTT.

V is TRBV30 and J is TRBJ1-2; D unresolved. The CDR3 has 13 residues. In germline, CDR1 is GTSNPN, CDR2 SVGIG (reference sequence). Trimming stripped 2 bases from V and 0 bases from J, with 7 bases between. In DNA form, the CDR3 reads TGTGCCTGGAGTCGACGAGCTAACTATGGCTACACCTTC. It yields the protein CAWSRRANYGYTF. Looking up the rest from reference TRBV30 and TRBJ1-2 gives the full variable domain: SQTIHQWPATLVQPVGSPLSLECTVEGTSNPNLYWYRQAAGRGLQLLFYSVGIGQISSEVPQNLSASRPQDRQFILSSKKLLLSDSGFYLCAWSRRANYGYTFGSGTRLTVV.

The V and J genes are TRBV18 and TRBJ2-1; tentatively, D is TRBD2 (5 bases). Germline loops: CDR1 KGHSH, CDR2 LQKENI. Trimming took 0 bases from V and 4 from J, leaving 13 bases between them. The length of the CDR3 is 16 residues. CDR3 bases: TGTGCCAGCTCACCACCACTAGGAGTAGAGTACAATGAGCAGTTCTTC. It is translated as CASSPPLGVEYNEQFF. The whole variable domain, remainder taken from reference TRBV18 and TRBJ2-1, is NAGVMQNPRHLVRRRGQEARLRCSPMKGHSHVYWYRQLPEEGLKFMVYLQKENIIDESGMPKERFSAEFPKEGPSILRIQQVVRGDSAAYFCASSPPLGVEYNEQFFGPGTRLTVL.

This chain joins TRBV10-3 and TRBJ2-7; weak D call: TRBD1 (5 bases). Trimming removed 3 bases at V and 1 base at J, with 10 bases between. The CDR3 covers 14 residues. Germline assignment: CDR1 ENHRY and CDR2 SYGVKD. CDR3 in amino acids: CAISDQAGSYEQYF. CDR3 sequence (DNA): TGTGCCATCAGTGATCAAGCAGGGTCCTACGAGCAGTACTTC.

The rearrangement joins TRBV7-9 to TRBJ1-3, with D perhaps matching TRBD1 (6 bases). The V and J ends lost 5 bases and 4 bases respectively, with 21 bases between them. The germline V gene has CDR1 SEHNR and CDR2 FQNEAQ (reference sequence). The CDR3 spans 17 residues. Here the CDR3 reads CASSQSEDSSSGNTIYF. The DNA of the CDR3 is TGTGCCAGCAGCCAATCGGAGGACAGTTCATCAGGAAACACCATATATTTT.

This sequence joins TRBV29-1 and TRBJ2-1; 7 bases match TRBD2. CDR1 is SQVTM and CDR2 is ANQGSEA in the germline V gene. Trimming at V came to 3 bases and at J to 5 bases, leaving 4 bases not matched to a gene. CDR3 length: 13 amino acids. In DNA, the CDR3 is TGCAGCGTTGACGGCGGGAGCCACAATGAGCAGTTCTTC. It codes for CSVDGGSHNEQFF.

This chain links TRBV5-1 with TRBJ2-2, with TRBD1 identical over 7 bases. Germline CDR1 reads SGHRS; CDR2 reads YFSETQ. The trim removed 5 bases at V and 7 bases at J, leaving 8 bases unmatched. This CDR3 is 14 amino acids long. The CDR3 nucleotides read TGCGCCAGCAGGCGATCGACAGGGAACGGGGAGCTGTTTTTT. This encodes CASRRSTGNGELFF.

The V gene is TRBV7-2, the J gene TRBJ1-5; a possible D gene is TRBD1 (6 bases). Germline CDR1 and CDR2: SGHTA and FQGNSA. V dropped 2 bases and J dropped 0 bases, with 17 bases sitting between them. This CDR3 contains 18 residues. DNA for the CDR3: TGTGCCAGCAGCTTATGGGGCCGCGGGACACATAGCAATCAGCCCCAGCATTTT. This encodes CASSLWGRGTHSNQPQHF.

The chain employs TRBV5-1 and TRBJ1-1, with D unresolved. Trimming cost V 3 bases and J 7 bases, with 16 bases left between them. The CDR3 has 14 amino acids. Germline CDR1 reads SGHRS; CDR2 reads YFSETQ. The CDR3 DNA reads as TGCGCCAGCAGCTCAGGCCAGGAAGGGATTGAAGCTTTCTTT. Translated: CASSSGQEGIEAFF.

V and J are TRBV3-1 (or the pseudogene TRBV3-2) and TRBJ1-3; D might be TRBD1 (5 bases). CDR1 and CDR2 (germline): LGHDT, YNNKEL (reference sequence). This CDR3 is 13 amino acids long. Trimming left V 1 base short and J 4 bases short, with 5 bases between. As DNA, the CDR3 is TGTGCCAGCAGCCAAGCAGGGGGAAACACCATATATTTT. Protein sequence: CASSQAGGNTIYF.

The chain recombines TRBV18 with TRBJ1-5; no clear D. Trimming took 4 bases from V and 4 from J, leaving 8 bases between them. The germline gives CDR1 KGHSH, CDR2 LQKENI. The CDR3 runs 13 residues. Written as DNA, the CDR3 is TGTGCCAGCTCACTCGGGGAAAATCAGCCCCAGCATTTT. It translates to CASSLGENQPQHF. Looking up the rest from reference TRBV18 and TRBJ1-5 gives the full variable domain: NAGVMQNPRHLVRRRGQEARLRCSPMKGHSHVYWYRQLPEEGLKFMVYLQKENIIDESGMPKERFSAEFPKEGPSILRIQQVVRGDSAAYFCASSLGENQPQHFGDGTRLSIL.

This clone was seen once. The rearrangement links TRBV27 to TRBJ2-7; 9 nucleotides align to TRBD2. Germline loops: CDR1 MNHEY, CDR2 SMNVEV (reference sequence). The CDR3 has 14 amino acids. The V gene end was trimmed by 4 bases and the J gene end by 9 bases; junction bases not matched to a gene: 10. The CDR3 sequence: CASSSGSGSFGQYF. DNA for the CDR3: TGTGCCAGCAGTTCGGGTAGCGGGAGTTTTGGGCAGTACTTC.

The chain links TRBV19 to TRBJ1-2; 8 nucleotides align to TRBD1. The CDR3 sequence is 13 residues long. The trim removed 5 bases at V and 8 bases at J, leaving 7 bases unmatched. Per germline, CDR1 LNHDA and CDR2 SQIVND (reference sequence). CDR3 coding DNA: TGTGCCAGTAGTGTGGACAGGGACGGGGGCTACACCTTC. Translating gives CASSVDRDGGYTF.